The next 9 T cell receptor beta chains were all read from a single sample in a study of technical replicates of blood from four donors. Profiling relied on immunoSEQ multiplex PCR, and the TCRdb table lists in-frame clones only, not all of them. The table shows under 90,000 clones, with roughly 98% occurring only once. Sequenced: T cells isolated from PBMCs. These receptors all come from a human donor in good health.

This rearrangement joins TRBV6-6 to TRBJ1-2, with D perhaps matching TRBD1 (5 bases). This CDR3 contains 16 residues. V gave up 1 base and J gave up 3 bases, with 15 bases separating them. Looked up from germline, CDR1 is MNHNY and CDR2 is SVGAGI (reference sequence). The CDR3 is CASSYFVLEGYYGYTF. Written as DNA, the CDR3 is TGTGCCAGCAGTTACTTCGTCCTGGAGGGGTACTATGGCTACACCTTC.

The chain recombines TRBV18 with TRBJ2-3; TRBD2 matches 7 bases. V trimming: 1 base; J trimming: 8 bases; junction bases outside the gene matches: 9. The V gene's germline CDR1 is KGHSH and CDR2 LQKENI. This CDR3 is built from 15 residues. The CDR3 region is CASSPQAGPQGTQYF. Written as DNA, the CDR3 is TGTGCCAGCTCACCACAAGCGGGACCGCAGGGTACGCAGTATTTT.

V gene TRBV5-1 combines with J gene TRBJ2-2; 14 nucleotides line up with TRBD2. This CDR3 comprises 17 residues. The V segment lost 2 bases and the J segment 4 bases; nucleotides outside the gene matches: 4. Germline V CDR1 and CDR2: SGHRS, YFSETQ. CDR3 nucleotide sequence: TGCGCCAGCAGCTTCGGGACTAGCGGGAGAGCCACCGGGGAGCTGTTTTTT. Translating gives CASSFGTSGRATGELFF. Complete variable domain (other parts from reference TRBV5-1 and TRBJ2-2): KAGVTQTPRYLIKTRGQQVTLSCSPISGHRSVSWYQQTPGQGLQFLFEYFSETQRNKGNFPGRFSGRQFSNSRSEMNVSTLELGDSALYLCASSFGTSGRATGELFFGEGSRLTVL.

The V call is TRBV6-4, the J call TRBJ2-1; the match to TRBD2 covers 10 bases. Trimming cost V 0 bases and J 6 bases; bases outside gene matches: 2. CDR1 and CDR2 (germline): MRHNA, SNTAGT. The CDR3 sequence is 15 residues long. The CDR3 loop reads CASSDSSGGANEQFF. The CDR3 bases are TGTGCCAGCAGTGACTCGAGCGGGGGGGCCAATGAGCAGTTCTTC.

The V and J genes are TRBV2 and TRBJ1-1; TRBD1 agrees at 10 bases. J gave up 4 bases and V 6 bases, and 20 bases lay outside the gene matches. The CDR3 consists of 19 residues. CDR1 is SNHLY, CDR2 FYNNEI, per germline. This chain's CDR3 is CASSVDPYSGTGAFTEAFF. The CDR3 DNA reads TGTGCCAGCAGCGTGGACCCCTACTCCGGGACAGGGGCCTTCACTGAAGCTTTCTTT.

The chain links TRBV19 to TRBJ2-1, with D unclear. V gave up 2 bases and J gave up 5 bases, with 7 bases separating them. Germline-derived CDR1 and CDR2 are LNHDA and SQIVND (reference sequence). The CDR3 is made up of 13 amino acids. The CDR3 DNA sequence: TGTGCCAGTAGTATAACGGGTGACAATGAGCAGTTCTTC. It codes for CASSITGDNEQFF.

CDR3 DNA: TGTGCCATAACTAGCGGGGCCACTAATGAGCAGTTCTTC. This translates into CAITSGATNEQFF. The chain links TRBV10-3 to TRBJ2-1; TRBD2 aligns across 10 bases. Per the germline V gene, CDR1 is ENHRY and CDR2 is SYGVKD. V was clipped by 9 bases and J by 7 bases; unmatched bases: 6. This CDR3 spans 13 amino acids.

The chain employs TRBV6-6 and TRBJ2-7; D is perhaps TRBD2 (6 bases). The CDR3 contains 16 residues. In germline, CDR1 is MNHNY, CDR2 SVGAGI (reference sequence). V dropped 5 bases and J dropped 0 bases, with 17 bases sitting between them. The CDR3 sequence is CASSRTSSGPSYEQYF. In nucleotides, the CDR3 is TGTGCCAGCAGTAGGACCTCCAGCGGGCCCTCCTACGAGCAGTACTTC.

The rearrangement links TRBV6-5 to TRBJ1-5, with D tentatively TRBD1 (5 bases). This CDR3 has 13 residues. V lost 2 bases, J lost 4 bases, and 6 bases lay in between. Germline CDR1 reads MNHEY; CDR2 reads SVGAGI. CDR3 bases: TGTGCCAGCAGTTACGGGGGGAATCAGCCCCAGCATTTT. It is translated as CASSYGGNQPQHF.